This TCR beta chain was observed in a study of Graves' ophthalmopathy and Graves' hyperthyroidism. Pregnant or lactating patients and those with other autoimmune diseases or uncontrolled infections were excluded. This clonotype was found many times. Its antigen is not known. Amplification from RNA transcripts yielded the TCR beta CDR3 regions. RT-PCR was first run with HTBI primers, then multiplex PCR in a second round. MiXCR was run by TCRdb on the multiplex PCR reads, yielding one entry per CDR3 protein. The repertoire includes about 700,000 distinct CDR3 sequences, more than 40% of them detected once, and under 3.5% sits in the top ten. Points from the study as a whole: Cross-validated, the 13-signature model showed 87.88%/81.08% sensitivity/specificity, and 80%/75% in the test set.

The germline V gene has CDR1 SGHTA and CDR2 FQGTGA. CDR3 length: 13 amino acids. Trimming removed 5 bases at V and 0 bases at J, with 7 bases between. The receptor was derived from an adult man with Graves' ophthalmopathy. V gene TRBV7-3 combines with J gene TRBJ1-1; D is uncertain. The sample comprised peripheral blood. In DNA form, the CDR3 reads TGTGCCAGCAGCCCATCATTGAACACTGAAGCTTTCTTT. It yields the protein CASSPSLNTEAFF.